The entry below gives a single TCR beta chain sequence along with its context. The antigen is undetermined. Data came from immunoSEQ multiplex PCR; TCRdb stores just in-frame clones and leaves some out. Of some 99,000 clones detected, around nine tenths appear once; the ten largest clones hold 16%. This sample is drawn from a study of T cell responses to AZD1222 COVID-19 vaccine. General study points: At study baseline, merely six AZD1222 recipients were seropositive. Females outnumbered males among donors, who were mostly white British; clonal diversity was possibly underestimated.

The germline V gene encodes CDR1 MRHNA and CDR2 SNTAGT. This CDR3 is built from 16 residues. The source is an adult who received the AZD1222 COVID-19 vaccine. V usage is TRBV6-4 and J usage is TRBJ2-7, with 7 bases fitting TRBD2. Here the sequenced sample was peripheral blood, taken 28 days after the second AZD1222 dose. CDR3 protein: CEGRGSRKTSAYEQYF. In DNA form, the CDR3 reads TGTGAGGGGAGGGGATCCAGAAAGACTAGTGCCTACGAGCAGTACTTC.